Below, one TCR beta chain is given with its context. Its target is unknown. This record belongs to a study of cytomegalovirus exposure and HLA in healthy donors. General study points: Fewer N-insertions (relative to the approximately 700-donor mean) were reportedly seen in an Asian-associated ancestry cluster in a later analysis. Researchers catalogued roughly 170 TCR beta chains as cytomegalovirus-associated. It was likely that a cluster of highly shared sequence variants was a sequencing artifact. A missense DCLRE1C variant was associated with V- and J-gene trimming of TCR beta chains in a later analysis, and an independent cohort replicated the association.

Germline V gene lookup returns CDR1 ENHRY and CDR2 SYGVKD. V dropped 4 bases and J dropped 3 bases, with 14 bases sitting between them. The CDR3 is 15 amino acids. The PCR contained 60 Vbeta and 13 Jbeta primers. The protocol was immunoSEQ multiplex PCR, while the TCRdb copy is restricted to in-frame clones and leaves out a portion. Among approximately 190,000 clones listed, around four fifths were seen once. The rearrangement links TRBV10-3 to TRBJ2-3; a possible D gene is TRBD2 (5 bases). The sequenced sample consisted of PBMCs. The sequence was obtained from a woman in her fifties or sixties in good health and CMV-seropositive. CDR3 residues: CAISARLGGTDTQYF. CDR3 bases: TGTGCCATCAGTGCCCGTCTCGGCGGGACAGATACGCAGTATTTT.